A single sample gave rise to the 12 T cell receptor beta chains below, sequenced in a study of response to subunit inactivated influenza vaccine. From the RT-PCR reads, TCRdb called clonotypes with MiXCR, one entry per CDR3 protein. The table has around 520,000 distinct CDR3 sequences, about 25% seen once; the top ten hold under 2.5%. Sequencing was performed on CD4+ T cells sorted from PBMCs, taken 5 to 6 days after vaccination. The receptors shown here come from a man in his fifties or sixties who received an inactivated influenza vaccine.

CDR3 amino acids: CATSDGLNTEAFF. CDR3 in DNA: TGTGCCACCAGTGATGGGTTGAACACTGAAGCTTTCTTT. The J gene is TRBJ1-1, the V gene TRBV24-1, with unresolved D. Looked up from germline, CDR1 is KGHDR and CDR2 is SFDVKD. The CDR3 is 13 amino acids. Trimming took off 3 bases at V and 0 bases at J, with 4 bases between the two ends.

The chain has TRBV29-1 and TRBJ1-5; D remains unclear. Germline loops: CDR1 SQVTM, CDR2 ANQGSEA. The CDR3 extends over 13 amino acids. With 0 bases removed from V and 5 bases from J, the gap between germline ends came to 8 bases. The CDR3, as DNA: TGCAGCGTTGAAGAATATCCGGATCAGCCCCAGCATTTT. Translated: CSVEEYPDQPQHF. Complete variable domain (other parts from reference TRBV29-1 and TRBJ1-5): SAVISQKPSRDICQRGTSLTIQCQVDSQVTMMFWYRQQPGQSLTLIATANQGSEATYESGFVIDKFPISRPNLTFSTLTVSNMSPEDSSIYLCSVEEYPDQPQHFGDGTRLSIL.

This clonotype was counted at least ten times. V gene TRBV28 combines with J gene TRBJ2-5, with D perhaps matching TRBD1 or TRBD2 (5 bases each). This CDR3 has 15 amino acids. CDR1 is MDHEN and CDR2 is SYDVKM in the germline V gene. V shed 2 bases and J shed 3 bases, with 13 bases lying between them. In nucleotides, the CDR3 is TGTGCCAGCAGTTTAATTTCTGGGACCAAAGAGACCCAGTACTTC. Its protein is CASSLISGTKETQYF.

The gene calls are TRBV6-5 and TRBJ2-7; 9 bases fit TRBD1. This CDR3 spans 16 amino acids. After removal of 2 bases from V and 3 bases from J, the junction contained 8 bases not matched to a gene. Germline lookup yields CDR1 MNHEY and CDR2 SVGAGI. CDR3 DNA: TGTGCCAGCAGTTACAGCGGGACAGGGACAATCTACGAGCAGTACTTC. Translation gives CASSYSGTGTIYEQYF.

V is TRBV12-3 or TRBV12-4 and J is TRBJ2-5, with D perhaps being TRBD1 or TRBD2 (5 bases each). The V gene lost 6 bases and the J gene lost 3 bases, with 17 bases spanning the gap. The CDR3 length is 15 residues. The CDR3 region has the DNA TGTGCCAGCAGCCCGCCAGGGACGGCCAAAGAGACCCAGTACTTC. This sequence encodes CASSPPGTAKETQYF.

This clonotype was detected a few times. The rearrangement joins TRBV12-3 or TRBV12-4 to TRBJ2-1; D perhaps matches TRBD2 (5 bases). The V end lost 5 bases, the J end lost 8 bases, and 13 bases lay between the germline ends. The CDR3 loop spans 13 amino acids. CDR3 loop: CASSRRRNDEQFF. CDR3 DNA sequence: TGTGCCAGCAGTAGACGGAGGAACGATGAGCAGTTCTTC.

There are a few counts of this clonotype. Here the CDR3 reads CASSQDQRGGETQYF. DNA for the CDR3: TGTGCCAGCAGCCAAGATCAGCGGGGGGGTGAGACCCAGTACTTC. The chain links TRBV4-2 to TRBJ2-5; 10 bases are a match to TRBD2. Germline CDR1 is LGHNA and CDR2 is YNFKEQ. V lost 0 bases and J lost 5; bases outside the gene matches: 3. CDR3 length equals 15 residues.

The chain uses TRBV10-3 and TRBJ2-7; 9 nucleotides line up with TRBD1. J lost 7 bases, V lost 11 bases, and 9 bases had no gene match. Germline V CDR1 and CDR2: ENHRY, SYGVKD. The CDR3 consists of 12 residues. This CDR3 reads CAAGTGIMEQYF. CDR3 in DNA: TGTGCCGCCGGGACAGGGATCATGGAGCAGTACTTC.

This clonotype was seen more than once but under ten times. The chain combines TRBV20-1 with TRBJ2-5; either TRBD1 or TRBD2 may supply D (5 bases each). The CDR3 runs 15 residues. Trimming left V 3 bases short and J 1 base short, with 15 bases between. Per the germline V gene, CDR1 is DFQATT and CDR2 is SNEGSKA (reference sequence). The CDR3 loop is CSASWGEGFQETQYF. The CDR3 DNA reads TGCAGTGCTAGTTGGGGAGAGGGGTTCCAAGAGACCCAGTACTTC.

V usage is TRBV5-1 and J usage is TRBJ2-2, with a weak D call TRBD1 (6 bases). Germline lookup yields CDR1 SGHRS and CDR2 YFSETQ. The germline V and J ends were trimmed by 3 bases and 4 bases, with 19 bases remaining between them. CDR3 length: 17 residues. The CDR3: CASSYRQATQGTGELFF. The CDR3 DNA sequence: TGCGCCAGCAGCTACAGACAGGCCACTCAGGGCACCGGGGAGCTGTTTTTT.

This clonotype was seen a few times. The chain couples TRBV7-9 to TRBJ2-2, with 8 bases lining up with TRBD1. This CDR3 contains 14 residues. CDR1 is SEHNR and CDR2 is FQNEAQ in the germline V gene (reference sequence). The V and J ends lost 3 bases and 5 bases, in that order; junction bases with no gene match: 2. In DNA form, the CDR3 reads TGTGCCAGCAGCTTGACAGGGGAGACCGGGGAGCTGTTTTTT. Translating gives CASSLTGETGELFF.

This clonotype was seen more than once but under ten times. The V and J genes are TRBV24-1 and TRBJ2-3, with 10 positions matching TRBD2. V shed 9 bases, J shed 6 bases, and the junction held 8 bases outside the gene matches. There are 14 residues in the CDR3. The germline gives CDR1 KGHDR, CDR2 SFDVKD. This CDR3 reads CATGAGGPGDTQYF. DNA for the CDR3: TGTGCCACCGGAGCGGGAGGGCCTGGGGATACGCAGTATTTT.